Each of the 27 T cell receptor beta chains below was sequenced from the same sample in a study of T cells in Graves' hyperthyroidism and ophthalmopathy. The TCR beta CDR3 regions underwent amplification using RNA transcripts as the source. The HTBI set primed first-round TCR CDR3 RT-PCR. TCRdb analysed the multiplex PCR reads with MiXCR anew, one entry per CDR3 protein. The table lists about 770,000 distinct CDR3 sequences, around 20% of them singletons, with over 15% in the top ten. Sequenced sample: blood. The receptors come from a woman aged 45-65 years with Graves' hyperthyroidism that later progressed to Graves' ophthalmopathy.

The gene calls are TRBV6-2 or TRBV6-3 and TRBJ2-3; TRBD2 agrees at 10 bases. This CDR3 spans 14 amino acids. Germline V gene data show CDR1 as MNHEY and CDR2 as SVGEGT. Losses at the gene ends were 5 bases for V and 3 bases for J; bases not matched to a gene: 2. The CDR3: CASSLSGRTDTQYF. The CDR3 bases are TGTGCCAGCAGTCTTAGCGGGAGGACAGATACGCAGTATTTT.

The V and J genes are TRBV6-1 and TRBJ2-1, with TRBD2 matching over 7 bases. The CDR3 covers 13 residues. Germline V gene sequence: CDR1 MNHNS, CDR2 SASEGT. CDR3 bases: TGTGGATCCGGGACTAACTACTACAATGAGCAGTTCTTC. It is translated as CGSGTNYYNEQFF.

V and J are TRBV2 and TRBJ2-6; D is unresolved. Germline V gene data show CDR1 as SNHLY and CDR2 as FYNNEI. The ends were cut back, 4 bases at V and 4 bases at J, with 11 bases in the middle. The CDR3 runs 15 residues. CDR3 DNA sequence: TGTGCCAGCAGTGGGGCCGTACCCGGGGCCAACGTCCTGACTTTC. Residues: CASSGAVPGANVLTF.

This clonotype was recorded at least ten times. The CDR3 loop is CASSQGPDQPQHF. In DNA, the CDR3 is TGTGCCAGCAGTCAGGGCCCCGATCAGCCCCAGCATTTT. The chain uses TRBV27 and TRBJ1-5; D is possibly TRBD1 (5 bases). CDR3 size: 13 residues. Trimming left V 5 bases short and J 5 bases short, with 10 bases between. From germline, CDR1 is MNHEY and CDR2 SMNVEV (reference sequence).

This clonotype was detected ten times or more. This chain uses TRBV30 with TRBJ1-4; a possible D gene is TRBD1 (5 bases). This CDR3 is built from 12 residues. Trimming pared 2 bases from V and 11 bases from J, leaving 12 bases between. CDR1 GTSNPN and CDR2 SVGIG come from the germline V gene (reference sequence). CDR3 region: CAWSFEGWKLFF. DNA for the CDR3: TGTGCCTGGAGTTTTGAGGGGTGGAAACTGTTTTTT.

This clonotype was recorded a few times. This chain links TRBV4-2 with TRBJ2-3; 11 positions match TRBD1. Looked up from germline, CDR1 is LGHNA and CDR2 is YNFKEQ. With V trimmed by 7 bases and J by 4 bases, 4 bases remained unmatched. This CDR3 has 14 residues. CDR3 residues: CASTEGQGADTQYF. For the CDR3, the DNA is TGTGCCAGCACCGAGGGACAGGGGGCAGATACGCAGTATTTT.

The genes are TRBV10-3 and TRBJ2-3; no clear D gene. The CDR3 length is 13 residues. Trimming took off 4 bases at V and 5 bases at J, with 10 bases between the two ends. Per the germline V gene, CDR1 is ENHRY and CDR2 is SYGVKD. DNA for the CDR3: TGTGCCATCAGTGGGGCCTCCATAGATACGCAGTATTTT. Translated, it gives CAISGASIDTQYF.

A note on this clonotype: This may come from a read error, since a much larger clone is one base off. The chain joins TRBV7-6 to TRBJ2-5; 10 nucleotides match TRBD2. CDR3 size: 18 residues. Germline V gene lookup returns CDR1 SGHVS and CDR2 FNYEAQ. J lost 5 bases, V lost 4 bases, and 16 bases had no gene match. CDR3 in amino acids: CASSSGRILLAGWETQYF. CDR3 nucleotides: TGTGCCAGCAGCTCGGGACGGATCCTACTAGCGGGGTGGGAGACCCAGTACTTC.

The chain uses TRBV5-6 and TRBJ2-1, with D maybe TRBD1 (6 bases). Germline-derived CDR1 and CDR2 are SGHDT and YYEEEE. This CDR3 comprises 15 residues. Trimming left V 3 bases short and J 5 bases short, with 15 bases between. CDR3 sequence: CASSWGPRANNEQFF. The DNA for the CDR3 is TGTGCCAGCAGCTGGGGGCCTAGGGCAAACAATGAGCAGTTCTTC. Drawing the rest from reference TRBV5-6 and TRBJ2-1, the complete variable domain is DAGVTQSPTHLIKTRGQQVTLRCSPKSGHDTVSWYQQALGQGPQFIFQYYEEEERQRGNFPDRFSGHQFPNYSSELNVNALLLGDSALYLCASSWGPRANNEQFFGPGTRLTVL.

The chain is built from TRBV2 and TRBJ2-7, with D tentatively TRBD1 (5 bases). This CDR3 comprises 12 residues. Germline V lookup: CDR1 SNHLY, CDR2 FYNNEI. The V and J ends lost 6 bases and 3 bases respectively, with 9 bases between them. The CDR3 coding sequence is TGTGCCAGCAGAAGGGGAATCTACGAGCAGTACTTC. Protein: CASRRGIYEQYF. The full variable domain, rest sourced from reference TRBV2 and TRBJ2-7, is EPEVTQTPSHQVTQMGQEVILRCVPISNHLYFYWYRQILGQKVEFLVSFYNNEISEKSEIFDDQFSVERPDGSNFTLKIRSTKLEDSAMYFCASRRGIYEQYFGPGTRLTVT.

The chain carries TRBV6-1 and TRBJ2-1; 8 bases map to TRBD1. The CDR3 runs to 15 residues. Germline CDR1 reads MNHNS; CDR2 reads SASEGT. The V gene end was trimmed by 8 bases and the J gene end by 4 bases; junction bases not matched to a gene: 10. The CDR3 here is CASGKTGGIYNEQFF. CDR3 in DNA: TGTGCCAGCGGGAAAACAGGGGGTATATACAATGAGCAGTTCTTC.

Many counts were recorded for this clonotype. The chain carries TRBV20-1 and TRBJ1-5; D gene unclear. The V gene's germline CDR1 is DFQATT and CDR2 SNEGSKA (reference sequence). The CDR3 length is 14 residues. Trimming cost V 5 bases and J 0 bases, with 11 bases left between them. CDR3 amino acids: CSARSTYSNQPQHF. The CDR3 DNA is TGCAGTGCTCGATCAACTTATAGCAATCAGCCCCAGCATTTT.

The chain joins TRBV20-1 to TRBJ1-2; 8 positions match TRBD1. Germline trimming cut 3 bases from V and 4 bases from J; bases unmatched to any gene: 7. Germline V gene sequence: CDR1 DFQATT, CDR2 SNEGSKA (reference sequence). This CDR3 is 14 amino acids long. CDR3 bases: TGCAGTGCTAGTCCGGACAGGGCGGCCTATGGCTACACCTTC. This gives the protein CSASPDRAAYGYTF.

This clonotype was detected ten times or more. The V call is TRBV5-1, the J call TRBJ2-1; 7 positions agree with TRBD1. J gave up 1 base and V 2 bases, and 3 bases lay outside the gene matches. The CDR3 is 15 amino acids. Germline V gene sequence: CDR1 SGHRS, CDR2 YFSETQ. The CDR3 DNA follows: TGCGCCAGCAGCTTAGGGACAGAATCCTACAATGAGCAGTTCTTC. It is translated as CASSLGTESYNEQFF.

This clonotype has at least ten counts. The rearrangement joins TRBV11-2 to TRBJ1-2; D unresolved. The CDR3 is 13 residues long. Germline CDR1 SGHAT, CDR2 FQNNGV. V lost 0 bases and J lost 8, with 10 bases in between. The CDR3 DNA follows: TGTGCCAGCAGCTTAGATTGGGAGGGCGGCTACACCTTC. It is translated as CASSLDWEGGYTF.

The table lists this clonotype with a few counts. The chain recombines TRBV12-3 or TRBV12-4 with TRBJ1-5, with D unclear. This CDR3 contains 13 residues. V dropped 1 base and J dropped 7 bases, with 8 bases sitting between them. The DNA of the CDR3 is TGTGCCAGCAGTTTAGGGGGTATGCAGCCCCAGCATTTT. It specifies CASSLGGMQPQHF.

The J gene is TRBJ2-7, the V gene TRBV6-6; 15 positions agree with TRBD2. This CDR3 spans 19 amino acids. The junction had 10 bases not matched to a gene; V was cut back by 0 bases and J by 4 bases. Germline loops: CDR1 MNHNY, CDR2 SVGAGI (reference sequence). CDR3 coding DNA: TGTGCCAGCAGTTACTCTAGGACTAGCGGGGGGGCCAGTATGTACGAGCAGTACTTC. This gives the protein CASSYSRTSGGASMYEQYF.

With regard to this clonotype: A much larger clonotype is one base distant, so this may be a read error. Without the conserved terminal phenylalanine or tryptophan, this CDR3 likely stems from a read error. The chain recombines TRBV11-2 with TRBJ2-5; 7 nucleotides match TRBD1. This CDR3 has 16 amino acids. The germline gives CDR1 SGHAT, CDR2 FQNNGV. With V trimmed by 2 bases and J by 1 base, 7 bases remained unmatched. The CDR3 loop is CASSLSLRTGQETQYL. The CDR3 DNA reads as TGTGCCAGCAGCTTAAGTCTCCGGACAGGCCAAGAGACCCAGTACTTA.

There are a few counts of this clonotype. This chain uses TRBV20-1 with TRBJ1-4; no firm D call. CDR3 length: 12 amino acids. Germline CDR1 and CDR2: DFQATT and SNEGSKA (reference sequence). Deletions cut 5 bases from V and 7 bases from J, with 11 bases between. DNA for the CDR3: TGCAGTGCTCCGAATAGAGGTGAAAAACTGTTTTTT. Amino acids: CSAPNRGEKLFF.

The chain carries TRBV7-8 and TRBJ2-5; the D gene is possibly TRBD1 (6 bases). The V gene's germline CDR1 is SGHVS and CDR2 FQNEAQ. The CDR3 runs 15 residues. V lost 4 bases, J lost 2 bases, and 14 bases lay in between. The CDR3: CASSSRDKGQETQYF. The CDR3 DNA sequence: TGTGCCAGCAGCTCACGGGACAAGGGACAAGAGACCCAGTACTTC.

In this sample, this clonotype turned up many times. The chain joins TRBV5-1 to TRBJ2-4; possible D gene TRBD1, 6 bases. Trimming shortened V by 0 bases and J by 2 bases, and 9 bases separated the two germline ends. This CDR3 is built from 15 residues. The germline gives CDR1 SGHRS, CDR2 YFSETQ. The CDR3 coding sequence is TGCGCCAGCAGCTTGGACAGGGTGTCCAAAAACATTCAGTACTTC. Amino acids: CASSLDRVSKNIQYF.

In its sample, this clonotype was seen a few times. This rearrangement joins TRBV30 to TRBJ1-5; no definite D call. V was trimmed by 0 bases and J by 5 bases, leaving 11 bases between them. The length of the CDR3 is 14 residues. Germline-derived CDR1 and CDR2 are GTSNPN and SVGIG (reference sequence). The CDR3 nucleotides read TGTGCCTGGAGTGTCACAGCCGGCGATCAGCCCCAGCATTTT. Amino acids: CAWSVTAGDQPQHF.

The chain joins TRBV7-4 to TRBJ1-5, with 9 bases matching TRBD1. CDR3 length: 20 residues. Germline assignment: CDR1 SGHVT and CDR2 SQSDAQ. V was pared by 5 bases and J by 3 bases, with 20 bases of the junction left unmatched. The CDR3 loop is CASSRIHDRTGETLNQPQHF. The CDR3 region has the DNA TGTGCCAGCAGCAGAATACACGACAGGACAGGGGAGACCCTCAATCAGCCCCAGCATTTT.

This clonotype occurred many times. The J gene is TRBJ2-7, the V gene TRBV7-6; 7 bases agree with TRBD1. Germline values: CDR1 SGHVS, CDR2 FNYEAQ. The CDR3 is 15 residues long. The V gene end was trimmed by 5 bases and the J gene end by 0 bases; junction bases not matched to a gene: 7. CDR3 region: CASSPTRQGSYEQYF. DNA for the CDR3: TGTGCCAGCAGCCCAACCCGACAGGGCTCCTACGAGCAGTACTTC.

This clonotype was observed many times. J is TRBJ1-2 and V is TRBV30, with D possibly matching TRBD1 (5 bases). V was shortened by 0 bases and J by 8 bases, with 13 bases between the two germline ends. Germline V CDR1 and CDR2: GTSNPN, SVGIG (reference sequence). This CDR3 is 13 amino acids long. CDR3 nucleotide sequence: TGTGCCTGGAGTGTAGGGCAGGGCGGCGGCTACACCTTC. Translation: CAWSVGQGGGYTF.

Of note for this clonotype: One end of the junction is discordant with germline, which a read error may explain. The chain carries TRBV3-1 and TRBJ1-2; D not resolved. The CDR3 length is 14 residues. Looked up from germline, CDR1 is LGHDT and CDR2 is YNNKEL (reference sequence). DNA of the CDR3: TGTGCCAGCAGCCAAGCCAGGCGTAACCATGGCTACACCTTC. This sequence encodes CASSQARRNHGYTF.

This clonotype was counted many times. This sequence joins TRBV11-2 and TRBJ2-3; TRBD1 aligns across 11 bases. The CDR3 is 15 residues long. In germline, CDR1 is SGHAT, CDR2 FQNNGV. J lost 4 bases, V lost 4 bases, and 4 bases had no gene match. The CDR3: CASSSDRGQADTQYF. Written as DNA, the CDR3 is TGTGCCAGCAGCTCGGACAGGGGGCAAGCAGATACGCAGTATTTT.